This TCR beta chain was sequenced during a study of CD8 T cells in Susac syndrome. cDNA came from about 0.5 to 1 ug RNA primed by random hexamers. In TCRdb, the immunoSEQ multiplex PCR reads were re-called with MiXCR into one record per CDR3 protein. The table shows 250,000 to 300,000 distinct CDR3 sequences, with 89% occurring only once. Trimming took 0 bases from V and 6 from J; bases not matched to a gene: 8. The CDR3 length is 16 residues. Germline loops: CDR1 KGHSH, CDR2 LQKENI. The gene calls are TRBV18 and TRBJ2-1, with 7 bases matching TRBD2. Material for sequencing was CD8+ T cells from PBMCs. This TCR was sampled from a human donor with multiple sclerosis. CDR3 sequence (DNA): TGTGCCAGCTCACCACCGGAAGGGAGGGCCGTCAATGAGCAGTTCTTC. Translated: CASSPPEGRAVNEQFF.